One and the same sample provided the 5 T cell receptor beta chains below, sequenced in a study of blood T cell repertoires in COVID-19. Sequencing used immunoSEQ multiplex PCR; TCRdb keeps in-frame clones, though not all of them. Seen here are about 670,000 clones, about 87% observed once, and the top ten hold around 0.3%. The sample consisted of peripheral blood. Receptors were obtained from a woman between 18 and 30 years old with acute or convalescent COVID-19.

The gene calls are TRBV2 and TRBJ1-1; weak D call: TRBD1 (5 bases). CDR3 length: 13 residues. V lost 4 bases and J 1 base, leaving 7 bases between the germline ends. Germline assignment: CDR1 SNHLY and CDR2 FYNNEI. CDR3 in amino acids: CASSGQRNTEAFF. As DNA, the CDR3 is TGTGCCAGCAGTGGACAGCGGAACACTGAAGCTTTCTTT.

The V and J genes are TRBV11-2 and TRBJ2-5; 7 bases match TRBD1. The CDR3 is 17 amino acids. Germline lookup yields CDR1 SGHAT and CDR2 FQNNGV. V lost 5 bases and J lost 2; bases outside the gene matches: 14. The CDR3 nucleotides read TGTGCCAGCAGCACCTTTATGAAGGGGGCAAGTCAAGAGACCCAGTACTTC. Its protein is CASSTFMKGASQETQYF.

V gene TRBV5-1 combines with J gene TRBJ2-7, with D perhaps TRBD1 (6 bases). V lost 5 bases and J 2 bases, leaving 20 bases between the germline ends. There are 16 residues in the CDR3. Germline V lookup: CDR1 SGHRS, CDR2 YFSETQ. Written as DNA, the CDR3 is TGCGCCAGCAGAGAGGGTTTAAGGGGGAGAACCTACGAGCAGTACTTC. Its translation is CASREGLRGRTYEQYF.

The chain joins TRBV7-2 to TRBJ1-1, with TRBD1 as a possible D gene (5 bases). Trimming stripped 1 base from V and 2 bases from J, with 11 bases between. Germline CDR1 and CDR2: SGHTA and FQGNSA. This CDR3 region has 15 residues. This chain's CDR3 is CASSLGGGGNTEAFF. As DNA, the CDR3 is TGTGCCAGCAGCTTAGGGGGGGGAGGCAACACTGAAGCTTTCTTT. The whole variable domain, remainder taken from reference TRBV7-2 and TRBJ1-1, is GAGVSQSPSNKVTEKGKDVELRCDPISGHTALYWYRQSLGQGLEFLIYFQGNSAPDKSGLPSDRFSAERTGGSVSTLTIQRTQQEDSAVYLCASSLGGGGNTEAFFGQGTRLTVV.

This clone was seen just once. The chain carries TRBV5-5 and TRBJ2-7, with 8 positions matching TRBD2. There are 15 residues in the CDR3. V lost 0 bases, J lost 3 bases, and 5 bases stayed unmatched. In germline, CDR1 is SGHKS, CDR2 YYEKEE (reference sequence). The CDR3 DNA reads as TGTGCCAGCAGCTTGGGGGCAGGGACTAGCTACGAGCAGTACTTC. Its protein is CASSLGAGTSYEQYF.